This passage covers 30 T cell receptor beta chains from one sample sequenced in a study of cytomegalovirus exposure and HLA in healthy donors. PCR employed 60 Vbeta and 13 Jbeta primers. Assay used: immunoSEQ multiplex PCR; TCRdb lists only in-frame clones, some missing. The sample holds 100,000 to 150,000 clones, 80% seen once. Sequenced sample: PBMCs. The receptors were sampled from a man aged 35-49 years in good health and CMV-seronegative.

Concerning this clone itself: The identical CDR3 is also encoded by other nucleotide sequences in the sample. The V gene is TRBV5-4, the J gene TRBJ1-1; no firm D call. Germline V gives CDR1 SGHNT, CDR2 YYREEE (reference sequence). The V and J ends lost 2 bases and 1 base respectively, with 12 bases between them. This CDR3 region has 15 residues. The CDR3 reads CASSLGQPGNTEAFF. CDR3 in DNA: TGTGCCAGCAGCTTAGGTCAGCCGGGGAACACTGAAGCTTTCTTT.

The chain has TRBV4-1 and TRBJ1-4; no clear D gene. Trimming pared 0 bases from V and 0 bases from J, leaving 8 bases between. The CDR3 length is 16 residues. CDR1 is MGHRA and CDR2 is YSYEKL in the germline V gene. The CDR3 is CASSQDGGATNEKLFF. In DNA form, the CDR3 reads TGCGCCAGCAGCCAAGACGGAGGTGCAACTAATGAAAAACTGTTTTTT.

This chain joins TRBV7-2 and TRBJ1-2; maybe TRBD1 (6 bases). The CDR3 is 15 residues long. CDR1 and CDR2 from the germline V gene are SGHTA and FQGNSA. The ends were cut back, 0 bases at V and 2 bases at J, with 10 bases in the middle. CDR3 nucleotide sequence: TGTGCCAGCAGCTTAGCGGTCAGGGGAAACTATGGCTACACCTTC. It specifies CASSLAVRGNYGYTF.

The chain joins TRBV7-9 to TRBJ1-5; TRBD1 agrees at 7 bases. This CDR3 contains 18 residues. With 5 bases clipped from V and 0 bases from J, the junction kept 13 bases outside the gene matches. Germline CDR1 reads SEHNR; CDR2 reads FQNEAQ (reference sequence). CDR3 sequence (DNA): TGTGCCAGCAGCCCACGCCGGGACAGAAAGAATAGCAATCAGCCCCAGCATTTT. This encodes CASSPRRDRKNSNQPQHF.

CDR3 loop: CASSLGQRTDTQYF. The DNA for the CDR3 is TGTGCCAGCAGCTTAGGACAGCGCACAGATACGCAGTATTTT. The chain has TRBV7-9 and TRBJ2-3, with D tentatively TRBD1 (5 bases). Trimming took off 1 base at V and 1 base at J, with 6 bases between the two ends. There are 14 residues in the CDR3. CDR1 and CDR2 (germline): SEHNR, FQNEAQ (reference sequence).

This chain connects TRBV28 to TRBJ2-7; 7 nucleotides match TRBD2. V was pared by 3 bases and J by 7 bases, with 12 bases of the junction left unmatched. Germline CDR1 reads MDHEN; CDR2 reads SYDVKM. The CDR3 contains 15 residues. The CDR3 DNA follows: TGTGCCAGCAGTTTGGCGGGAGCGACCCTAGGGGAGCAGTACTTC. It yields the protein CASSLAGATLGEQYF.

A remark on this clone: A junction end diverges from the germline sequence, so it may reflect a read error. The CDR3 loop reads CTSSFQNPPLHF. In nucleotides, the CDR3 is TGTACCAGCAGCTTCCAGAATCCACCCCTCCACTTT. This chain links TRBV7-9 with TRBJ1-6; D ambiguous. This CDR3 contains 12 residues. Looked up from germline, CDR1 is SEHNR and CDR2 is FQNEAQ (reference sequence).

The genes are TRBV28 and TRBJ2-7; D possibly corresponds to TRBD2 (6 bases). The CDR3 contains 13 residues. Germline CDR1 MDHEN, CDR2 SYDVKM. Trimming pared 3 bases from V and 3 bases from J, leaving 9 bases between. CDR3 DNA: TGTGCCAGCAGTTTTATGGGGGGCTACGAGCAGTACTTC. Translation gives CASSFMGGYEQYF.

The CDR3 is CASSIQTGATESYEQYF. The CDR3 DNA reads as TGTGCCAGTAGTATACAAACAGGAGCCACAGAATCCTACGAGCAGTACTTC. The rearrangement links TRBV19 to TRBJ2-7, with D perhaps TRBD1 (5 bases). Germline CDR1 is LNHDA and CDR2 is SQIVND (reference sequence). This CDR3 contains 17 residues. Trimming left V 2 bases short and J 1 base short, with 18 bases between.

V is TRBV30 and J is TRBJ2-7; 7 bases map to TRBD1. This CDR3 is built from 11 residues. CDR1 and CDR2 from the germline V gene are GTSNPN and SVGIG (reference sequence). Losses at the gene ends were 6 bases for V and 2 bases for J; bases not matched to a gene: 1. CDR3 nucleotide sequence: TGTGCCTGTCAGGGGGCCTACGAGCAGTACTTC. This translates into CACQGAYEQYF.

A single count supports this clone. The CDR3 loop is CASSLGDRGNAYTQYF. Written as DNA, the CDR3 is TGCGCCAGCAGCTTGGGGGACAGGGGGAATGCATATACGCAGTATTTT. The V gene is TRBV5-1, the J gene TRBJ2-3; 11 bases are a match to TRBD1. Germline values: CDR1 SGHRS, CDR2 YFSETQ. Unmatched junction bases numbered 7, after V lost 0 bases and J lost 7 bases. This CDR3 has 16 residues.

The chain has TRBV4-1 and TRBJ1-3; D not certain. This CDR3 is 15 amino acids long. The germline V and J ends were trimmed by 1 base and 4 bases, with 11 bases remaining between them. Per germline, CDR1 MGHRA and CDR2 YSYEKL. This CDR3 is CASSQVPDYGNTIYF. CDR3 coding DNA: TGCGCCAGCAGCCAAGTACCAGATTACGGAAACACCATATATTTT.

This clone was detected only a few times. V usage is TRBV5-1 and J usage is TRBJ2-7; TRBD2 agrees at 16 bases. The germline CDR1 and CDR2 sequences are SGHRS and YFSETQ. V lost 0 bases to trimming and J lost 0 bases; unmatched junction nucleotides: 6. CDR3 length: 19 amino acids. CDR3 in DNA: TGCGCCAGCAGCTTGGGGGGACTAGCGGGAGGGCCCGACTCCTACGAGCAGTACTTC. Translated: CASSLGGLAGGPDSYEQYF.

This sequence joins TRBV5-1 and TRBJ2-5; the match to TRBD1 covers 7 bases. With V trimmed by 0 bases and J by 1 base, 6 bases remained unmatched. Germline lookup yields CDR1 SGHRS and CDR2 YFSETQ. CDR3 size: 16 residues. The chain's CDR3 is CASSLGGSGGQETQYF. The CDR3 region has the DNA TGCGCCAGCAGCTTGGGTGGATCAGGGGGCCAAGAGACCCAGTACTTC.

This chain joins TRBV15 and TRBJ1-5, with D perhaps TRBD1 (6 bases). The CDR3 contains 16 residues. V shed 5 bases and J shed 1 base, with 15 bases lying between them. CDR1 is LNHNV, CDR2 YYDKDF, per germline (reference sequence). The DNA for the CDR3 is TGTGCCACCAGCGGCACAGGGTCGGGGAGCAATCAGCCCCAGCATTTT. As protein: CATSGTGSGSNQPQHF. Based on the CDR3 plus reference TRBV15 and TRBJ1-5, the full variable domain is DAMVIQNPRYQVTQFGKPVTLSCSQTLNHNVMYWYQQKSSQAPKLLFHYYDKDFNNEADTPDNFQSRRPNTSFCFLDIRSPGLGDTAMYLCATSGTGSGSNQPQHFGDGTRLSIL.

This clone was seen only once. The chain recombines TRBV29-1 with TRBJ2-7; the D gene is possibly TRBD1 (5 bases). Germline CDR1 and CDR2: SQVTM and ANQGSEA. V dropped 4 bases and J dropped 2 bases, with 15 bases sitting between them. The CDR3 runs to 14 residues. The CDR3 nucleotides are TGCAGCGTTGGGGCAGGGCAAAGCGCCTACGAGCAGTACTTC. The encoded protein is CSVGAGQSAYEQYF.

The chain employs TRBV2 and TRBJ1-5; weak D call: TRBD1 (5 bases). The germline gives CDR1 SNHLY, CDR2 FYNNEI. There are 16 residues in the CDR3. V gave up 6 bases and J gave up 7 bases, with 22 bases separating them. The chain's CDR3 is CASSERGRESGQPQHF. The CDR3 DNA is TGTGCCAGCAGCGAACGGGGGAGGGAAAGTGGGCAGCCCCAGCATTTT.

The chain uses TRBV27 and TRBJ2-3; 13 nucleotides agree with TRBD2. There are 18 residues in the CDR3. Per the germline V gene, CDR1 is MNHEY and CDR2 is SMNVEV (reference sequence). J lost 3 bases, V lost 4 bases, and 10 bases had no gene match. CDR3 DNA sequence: TGTGCCAGCAGTTCCCTCTTACTAGCGGGGGGGCCTACAGATACGCAGTATTTT. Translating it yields CASSSLLLAGGPTDTQYF.

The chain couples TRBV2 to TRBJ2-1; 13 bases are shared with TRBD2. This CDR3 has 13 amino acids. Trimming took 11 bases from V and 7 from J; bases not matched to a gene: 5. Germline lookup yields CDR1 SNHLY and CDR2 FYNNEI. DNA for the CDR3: TGTGCCCAAGGGACTAGCGGGACTAATGAGCAGTTCTTC. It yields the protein CAQGTSGTNEQFF.

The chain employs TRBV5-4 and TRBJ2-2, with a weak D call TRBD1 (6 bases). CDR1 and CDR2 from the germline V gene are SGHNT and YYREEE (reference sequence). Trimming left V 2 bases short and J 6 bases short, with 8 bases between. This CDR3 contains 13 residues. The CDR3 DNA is TGTGCCAGCAGCTTACAGGGACCCGGGGAGCTGTTTTTT. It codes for CASSLQGPGELFF. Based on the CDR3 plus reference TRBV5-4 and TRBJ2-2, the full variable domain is ETGVTQSPTHLIKTRGQQVTLRCSSQSGHNTVSWYQQALGQGPQFIFQYYREEENGRGNFPPRFSGLQFPNYSSELNVNALELDDSALYLCASSLQGPGELFFGEGSRLTVL.

The CDR3 bases are TGTGCCAGCACCCGCGGAGGGGCCGATCAGCCCCAGCATTTT. Its protein product is CASTRGGADQPQHF. The chain joins TRBV6-5 to TRBJ1-5, with D possibly TRBD1 on 5 matching bases. V lost 7 bases, J lost 5 bases, and 15 bases lay in between. In germline, CDR1 is MNHEY, CDR2 SVGAGI. CDR3 length equals 14 residues.

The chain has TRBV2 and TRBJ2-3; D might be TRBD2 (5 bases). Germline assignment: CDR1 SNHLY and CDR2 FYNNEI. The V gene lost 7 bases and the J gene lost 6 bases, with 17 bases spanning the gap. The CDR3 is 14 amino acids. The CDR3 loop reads CASMVEGPPDTQYF. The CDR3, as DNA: TGTGCCAGCATGGTTGAGGGCCCTCCCGATACGCAGTATTTT.

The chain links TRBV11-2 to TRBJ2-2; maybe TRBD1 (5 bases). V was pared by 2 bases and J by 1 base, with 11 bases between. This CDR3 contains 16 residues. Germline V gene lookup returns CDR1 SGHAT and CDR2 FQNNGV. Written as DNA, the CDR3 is TGTGCCAGCAGCTTACTGCCCCAGGGGAACACCGGGGAGCTGTTTTTT. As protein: CASSLLPQGNTGELFF.

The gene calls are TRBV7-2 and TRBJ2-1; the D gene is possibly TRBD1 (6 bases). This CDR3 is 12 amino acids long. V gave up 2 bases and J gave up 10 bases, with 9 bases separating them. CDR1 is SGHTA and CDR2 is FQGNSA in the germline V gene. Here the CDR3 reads CASSLRGSEQFF. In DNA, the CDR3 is TGTGCCAGCAGCTTAAGGGGGAGCGAGCAGTTCTTC.

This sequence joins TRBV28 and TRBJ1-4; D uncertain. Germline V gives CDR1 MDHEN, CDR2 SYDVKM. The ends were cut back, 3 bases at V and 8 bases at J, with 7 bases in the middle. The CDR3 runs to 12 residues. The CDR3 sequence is CASSFRSEKLFF. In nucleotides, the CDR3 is TGTGCCAGCAGTTTCCGGAGCGAAAAACTGTTTTTT.

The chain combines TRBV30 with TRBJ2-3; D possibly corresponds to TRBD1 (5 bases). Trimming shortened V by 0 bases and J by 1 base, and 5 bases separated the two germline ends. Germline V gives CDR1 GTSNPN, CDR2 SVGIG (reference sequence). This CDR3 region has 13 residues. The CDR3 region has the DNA TGTGCCTGGAGTGTAGGGGGCACAGATACGCAGTATTTT. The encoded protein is CAWSVGGTDTQYF.

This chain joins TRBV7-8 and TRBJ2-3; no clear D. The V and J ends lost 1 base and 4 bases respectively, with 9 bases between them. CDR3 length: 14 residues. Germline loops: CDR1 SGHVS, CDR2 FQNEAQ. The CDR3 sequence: CASSLDRFADTQYF. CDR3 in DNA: TGTGCCAGCAGCTTAGACAGATTTGCAGATACGCAGTATTTT.

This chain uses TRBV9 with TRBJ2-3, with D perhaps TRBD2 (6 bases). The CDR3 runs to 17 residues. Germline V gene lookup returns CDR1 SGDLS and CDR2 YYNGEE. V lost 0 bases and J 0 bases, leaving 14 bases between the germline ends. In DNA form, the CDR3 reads TGTGCCAGCAGCGTAGGAGGCGGGATCTTTAGCACAGATACGCAGTATTTT. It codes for CASSVGGGIFSTDTQYF.

For the CDR3, the DNA is TGTGCCAGCACCCTTTGGGACAGGGGGTTTTATGGCTACACCTTC. Protein sequence: CASTLWDRGFYGYTF. This chain joins TRBV5-8 and TRBJ1-2; 11 bases agree with TRBD1. With V trimmed by 6 bases and J by 5 bases, 9 bases remained unmatched. The CDR3 is made up of 15 amino acids. Germline lookup yields CDR1 SGHTS and CDR2 YDEGEE.

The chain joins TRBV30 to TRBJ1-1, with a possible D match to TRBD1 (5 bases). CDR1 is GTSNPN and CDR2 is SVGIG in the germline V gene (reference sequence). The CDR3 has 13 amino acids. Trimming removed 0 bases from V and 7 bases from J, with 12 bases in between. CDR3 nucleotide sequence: TGTGCCTGGAGTGTTTCTGGAAGGGGTGAAGCTTTCTTT. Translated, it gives CAWSVSGRGEAFF. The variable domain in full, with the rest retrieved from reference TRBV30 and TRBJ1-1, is SQTIHQWPATLVQPVGSPLSLECTVEGTSNPNLYWYRQAAGRGLQLLFYSVGIGQISSEVPQNLSASRPQDRQFILSSKKLLLSDSGFYLCAWSVSGRGEAFFGQGTRLTVV.